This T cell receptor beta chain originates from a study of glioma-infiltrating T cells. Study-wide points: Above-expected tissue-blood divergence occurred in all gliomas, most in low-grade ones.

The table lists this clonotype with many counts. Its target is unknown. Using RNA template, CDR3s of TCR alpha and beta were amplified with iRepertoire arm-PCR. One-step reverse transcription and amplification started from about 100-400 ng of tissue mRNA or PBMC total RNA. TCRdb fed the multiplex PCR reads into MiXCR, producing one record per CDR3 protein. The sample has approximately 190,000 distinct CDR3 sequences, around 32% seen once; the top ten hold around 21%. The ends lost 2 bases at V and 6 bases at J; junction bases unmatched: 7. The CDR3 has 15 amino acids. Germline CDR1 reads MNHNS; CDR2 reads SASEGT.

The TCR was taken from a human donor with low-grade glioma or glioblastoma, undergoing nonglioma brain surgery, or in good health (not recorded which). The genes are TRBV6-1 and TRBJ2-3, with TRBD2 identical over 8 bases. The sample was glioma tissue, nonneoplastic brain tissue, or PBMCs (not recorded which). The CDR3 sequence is CASSEREGRYDTQYF. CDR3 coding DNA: TGTGCCAGCAGTGAACGGGAGGGCCGTTACGATACGCAGTATTTT.